The clone carrying this T cell receptor beta chain has a single count. Looked up from germline, CDR1 is LNHDA and CDR2 is SQIVND (reference sequence). With V trimmed by 3 bases and J by 7 bases, 6 bases remained unmatched. The CDR3 runs to 15 residues. This entry comes from a study of blood T cell dynamics during melanoma immunotherapy. Study-level information: Patients with metastatic melanoma got pembrolizumab or nivolumab-ipilimumab as first-line care.

DNA loading was fixed at around 0.35 ug for all bulk PBMC samples. The repertoire was sequenced with immunoSEQ multiplex PCR; TCRdb's copy has only in-frame clones and lacks some. The table shows approximately 6,000 clones, with nearly 90% occurring only once. Time point reported: pre-treatment baseline. Sequences were derived from blood, sampled from a patient treated with checkpoint blockade. This clonotype was sampled from a human donor with melanoma. The rearrangement joins TRBV19 to TRBJ2-1, with 10 positions matching TRBD2. In nucleotides, the CDR3 is TGTGCCAGTAGTATTCTCACTAGCGGGGTTAATGAGCAGTTCTTC. Protein product: CASSILTSGVNEQFF.